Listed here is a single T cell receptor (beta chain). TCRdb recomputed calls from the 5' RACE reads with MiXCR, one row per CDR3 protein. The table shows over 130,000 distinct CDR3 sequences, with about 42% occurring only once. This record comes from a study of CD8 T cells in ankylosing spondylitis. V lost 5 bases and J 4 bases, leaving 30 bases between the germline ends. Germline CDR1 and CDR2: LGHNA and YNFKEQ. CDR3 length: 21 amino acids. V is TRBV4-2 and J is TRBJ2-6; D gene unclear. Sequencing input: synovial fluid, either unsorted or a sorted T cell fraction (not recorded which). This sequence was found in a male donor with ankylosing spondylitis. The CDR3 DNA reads TGTGCCAGCAGCGTCTTCGGACCGATGGTTACCCACTTAGTCGGGGCCAACGTCCTGACTTTC. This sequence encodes CASSVFGPMVTHLVGANVLTF.